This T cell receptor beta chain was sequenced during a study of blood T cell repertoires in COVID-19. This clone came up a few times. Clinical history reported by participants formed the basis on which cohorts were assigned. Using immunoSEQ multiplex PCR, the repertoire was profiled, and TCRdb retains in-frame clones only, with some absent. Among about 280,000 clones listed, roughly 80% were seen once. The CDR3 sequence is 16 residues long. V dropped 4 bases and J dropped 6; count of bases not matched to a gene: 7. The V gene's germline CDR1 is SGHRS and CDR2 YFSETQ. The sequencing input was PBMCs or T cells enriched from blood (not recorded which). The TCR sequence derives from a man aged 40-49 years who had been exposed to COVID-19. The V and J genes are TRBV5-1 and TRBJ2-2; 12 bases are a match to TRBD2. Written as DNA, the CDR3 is TGCGCCAGCAGCGTTACGACTAGCGGGAGACCCGGGGAGCTGTTTTTT. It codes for CASSVTTSGRPGELFF.